Listed below are T cell receptor beta chains from one sample, sequenced in a study of technical replicates of blood from a few donors. Sequencing was performed with immunoSEQ multiplex PCR; in TCRdb, only in-frame clones are kept and a portion is missing. In the table there are tens of thousands of clones, approximately 95% of which are singletons. Sequencing was performed on T cells isolated from PBMCs. Every receptor here comes from a human donor in good health. Each CDR3 is given with its conserved first and last residue. The order of the fields is J gene, V gene, CDR3 protein.

J gene: TRBJ1-4; V gene: TRBV7-9; CDR3 protein: CASSRATNEKLFF
J gene: TRBJ2-7; V gene: TRBV6-5; CDR3 protein: CASSYSGVSYEQYF
J gene: TRBJ1-1; V gene: TRBV27; CDR3 protein: CASSGEAFF
J gene: TRBJ2-7; V gene: TRBV5-1; CDR3 protein: CASSYPGSDEQYF
J gene: TRBJ2-7; V gene: TRBV5-1; CDR3 protein: CASSLYPGYYEQYF
J gene: TRBJ2-1; V gene: TRBV7-2; CDR3 protein: CASSPTRLDFEQFF
J gene: TRBJ2-5; V gene: TRBV7-8; CDR3 protein: CASSLLAETEETQYF
J gene: TRBJ2-2; V gene: TRBV5-1; CDR3 protein: CASSPQGSNTGELFF
J gene: TRBJ2-2; V gene: TRBV25-1; CDR3 protein: CASSPGQGNTGELFF
J gene: TRBJ1-2; V gene: TRBV7-9; CDR3 protein: CASSPQTPDLYGYTF
J gene: TRBJ2-1; V gene: TRBV7-2; CDR3 protein: CASRTAGGPSQFF
J gene: TRBJ2-1; V gene: TRBV7-9; CDR3 protein: CASSKAGTYNEQFF
J gene: TRBJ2-5; V gene: TRBV29-1; CDR3 protein: CSVGLAGLETQYF
J gene: TRBJ2-7; V gene: TRBV10-3; CDR3 protein: CAISPPSLGGTYEQYF
J gene: TRBJ2-3; V gene: TRBV11-2; CDR3 protein: CASSLDQDTQYF
J gene: TRBJ1-1; V gene: TRBV5-6; CDR3 protein: CASSFSGTEAFF
J gene: TRBJ2-3; V gene: TRBV7-9; CDR3 protein: CASSLVTGSTDTQYF
J gene: TRBJ2-3; V gene: TRBV7-7; CDR3 protein: CASSLAGRDTDTQYF
J gene: TRBJ2-7; V gene: TRBV7-8; CDR3 protein: CASSLGTSGTTYEQYF
J gene: TRBJ1-2; V gene: TRBV7-9; CDR3 protein: CASSLVGGDHYGYTF
J gene: TRBJ1-5; V gene: TRBV11-2; CDR3 protein: CASSFGTGGNQPQHF
J gene: TRBJ2-7; V gene: TRBV11-2; CDR3 protein: CASSFGGRSSLYEQYF
J gene: TRBJ2-7; V gene: TRBV7-6; CDR3 protein: CASSLSPFQNEQYF
J gene: TRBJ2-1; V gene: TRBV6-5; CDR3 protein: CASSPLAGGPNEQFF
J gene: TRBJ2-1; V gene: TRBV14; CDR3 protein: CASSRGLAVYNEQFF
J gene: TRBJ1-2; V gene: TRBV7-9; CDR3 protein: CASSSGGAYGYTF
J gene: TRBJ1-1; V gene: TRBV30; CDR3 protein: CAWSLRGDTEAFF
J gene: TRBJ2-2; V gene: TRBV7-8; CDR3 protein: CASSLDPGWTGELFF
J gene: TRBJ2-2; V gene: TRBV10-3; CDR3 protein: CAITAGGNTGELFF
J gene: TRBJ2-5; V gene: TRBV9; CDR3 protein: CASSVGRAQETQYF
J gene: TRBJ2-2; V gene: TRBV27; CDR3 protein: CASTAGGKNTGELFF
J gene: TRBJ1-1; V gene: TRBV18; CDR3 protein: CASSPQGLHTEAFF
J gene: TRBJ1-3; V gene: TRBV7-9; CDR3 protein: CASSPTGGPRSNTIYF
J gene: TRBJ2-7; V gene: TRBV2; CDR3 protein: CASSPAYEQYF
J gene: TRBJ2-7; V gene: TRBV5-6; CDR3 protein: CASSYFLGGGAEQYF
J gene: TRBJ2-5; V gene: TRBV11-2; CDR3 protein: CASSLSAGVEETQYF
J gene: TRBJ1-1; V gene: TRBV5-6; CDR3 protein: CASSLGQTKDPFF
J gene: TRBJ1-5; V gene: TRBV28; CDR3 protein: CASSFQGGSNQPQHF
J gene: TRBJ2-7; V gene: TRBV11-3; CDR3 protein: CASSLPGSYEQYF
J gene: TRBJ1-1; V gene: TRBV6-5; CDR3 protein: CASRTNTEAFF
J gene: TRBJ2-5; V gene: TRBV18; CDR3 protein: CASSPQRLAGVETQYF
J gene: TRBJ2-1; V gene: TRBV5-6; CDR3 protein: CASSQLAGGRYNEQFF
J gene: TRBJ1-2; V gene: TRBV5-6; CDR3 protein: CASSSHLGTFGYTF
J gene: TRBJ2-7; V gene: TRBV11-1; CDR3 protein: CASSLSPTAYEQYF
J gene: TRBJ1-2; V gene: TRBV6-5; CDR3 protein: CASSYSGEGYTF
J gene: TRBJ2-5; V gene: TRBV11-2; CDR3 protein: CASSLTGSAQETQYF
J gene: TRBJ2-1; V gene: TRBV30; CDR3 protein: CAWTGVDINEQFF
J gene: TRBJ2-7; V gene: TRBV6-5; CDR3 protein: CASSSMSGVYEQYF
J gene: TRBJ2-7; V gene: TRBV7-2; CDR3 protein: CASSLVAYEQYF
J gene: TRBJ2-2; V gene: TRBV10-3; CDR3 protein: CAISDRDREYGELFF
J gene: TRBJ2-7; V gene: TRBV13; CDR3 protein: CASSFRTVWHEQYF
J gene: TRBJ2-2; V gene: TRBV27; CDR3 protein: CASSFNTGELFF
J gene: TRBJ1-1; V gene: TRBV10-2; CDR3 protein: CASSESITGNTEAFF
J gene: TRBJ2-1; V gene: TRBV5-8; CDR3 protein: CASSFRRQGVRNEQFF